One and the same sample provided the 23 T cell receptor beta chains below, sequenced in a study of cytomegalovirus exposure and HLA in healthy donors. The study ran its PCR with 60 Vbeta and 13 Jbeta primers. Assay: immunoSEQ multiplex PCR; the TCRdb copy retains only in-frame clones and omits some. Here the sample spans 75,000 to 100,000 clones, 65% to 85% being singletons. The specimen sequenced was PBMCs. These TCRs come from a middle-aged man in good health and CMV-seronegative.

This clone was found a few times. The CDR3: CASSLAGGGQETQYF. The CDR3 DNA follows: TGCGCCAGCAGCTTGGCTGGCGGGGGGCAAGAGACCCAGTACTTC. The rearrangement uses TRBV5-1 and TRBJ2-5, with 8 positions matching TRBD2. Germline V CDR1 and CDR2: SGHRS, YFSETQ. The CDR3 loop spans 15 amino acids. Germline trimming cut 0 bases from V and 2 bases from J; bases unmatched to any gene: 3.

The J gene is TRBJ2-4, the V gene TRBV11-2; maybe TRBD1 (6 bases). Trimming took off 5 bases at V and 1 base at J, with 9 bases between the two ends. This CDR3 is built from 14 residues. Germline CDR1 is SGHAT and CDR2 is FQNNGV. The CDR3 DNA follows: TGTGCCAGCAGCCACAGGGTTGCCAAAAACATTCAGTACTTC. This sequence encodes CASSHRVAKNIQYF.

This chain joins TRBV6-5 and TRBJ2-1; 11 bases match TRBD2. The CDR3 is made up of 15 amino acids. J lost 6 bases, V lost 4 bases, and 5 bases had no gene match. Germline loops: CDR1 MNHEY, CDR2 SVGAGI. The CDR3 DNA sequence: TGTGCCAGCAGTTCCCGACTAGCGGGGTTCAATGAGCAGTTCTTC. Its translation is CASSSRLAGFNEQFF.

This clone was detected a few times. J is TRBJ1-6 and V is TRBV6-1; the D is unclear. The V gene lost 2 bases and the J gene lost 9 bases, with 8 bases spanning the gap. CDR1 is MNHNS, CDR2 SASEGT, per germline. CDR3 length: 13 amino acids. The CDR3 spells CASSEKRGSPLHF. DNA of the CDR3: TGTGCCAGCAGTGAAAAACGGGGTTCACCCCTCCACTTT.

The chain couples TRBV28 to TRBJ2-3; D unclear. V was shortened by 6 bases and J by 4 bases, with 5 bases between the two germline ends. Germline V CDR1 and CDR2: MDHEN, SYDVKM. There are 11 residues in the CDR3. CDR3: CASSTPDTQYF. The CDR3 DNA reads TGTGCCAGCAGCACACCAGATACGCAGTATTTT.

The V gene is TRBV19, the J gene TRBJ2-1, with 12 bases identical to TRBD2. V trimming: 7 bases; J trimming: 3 bases; junction bases outside the gene matches: 22. Germline CDR1 LNHDA, CDR2 SQIVND (reference sequence). The CDR3 extends over 21 amino acids. The CDR3 region is CASTPGPQTLGLAGFYNEQFF. The DNA of the CDR3 is TGTGCCAGTACCCCAGGGCCCCAAACATTAGGACTAGCGGGATTCTACAATGAGCAGTTCTTC.

The V call is TRBV5-1, the J call TRBJ1-2, with TRBD1 identical over 7 bases. The CDR3 has 13 amino acids. After removal of 3 bases from V and 4 bases from J, the junction contained 3 bases not matched to a gene. Germline loops: CDR1 SGHRS, CDR2 YFSETQ. CDR3 amino acids: CASSSGQSYGYTF. CDR3 DNA: TGCGCCAGCAGCTCGGGACAGAGCTATGGCTACACCTTC.

For this clone: The sample has other DNA sequences that encode this CDR3 too. This chain connects TRBV30 to TRBJ2-3, with D maybe TRBD2 (7 bases). The CDR3 is 14 amino acids. From germline, CDR1 is GTSNPN and CDR2 SVGIG (reference sequence). Between the trimmed V and J ends, which lost 0 bases and 6 bases, there was a span of 13 bases. This chain's CDR3 is CAWSVRGGADTQYF. The CDR3 DNA follows: TGTGCCTGGAGTGTACGAGGGGGGGCGGATACGCAGTATTTT. Looking up the rest from reference TRBV30 and TRBJ2-3 gives the full variable domain: SQTIHQWPATLVQPVGSPLSLECTVEGTSNPNLYWYRQAAGRGLQLLFYSVGIGQISSEVPQNLSASRPQDRQFILSSKKLLLSDSGFYLCAWSVRGGADTQYFGPGTRLTVL.

This chain's CDR3 is CSVLAGGSSNEQFF. The CDR3, as DNA: TGCAGCGTCCTAGCGGGAGGGTCTTCCAATGAGCAGTTCTTC. This rearrangement joins TRBV29-1 to TRBJ2-1, with 12 bases identical to TRBD2. CDR3 length: 14 residues. Germline CDR1 reads SQVTM; CDR2 reads ANQGSEA. Germline trimming cut 6 bases from V and 6 bases from J; bases unmatched to any gene: 6.

The genes are TRBV5-4 and TRBJ2-3; 7 nucleotides agree with TRBD1. The CDR3 has 15 residues. The ends lost 4 bases at V and 5 bases at J; junction bases unmatched: 10. Looked up from germline, CDR1 is SGHNT and CDR2 is YYREEE (reference sequence). CDR3 sequence: CASSSTGAPIDTQYF. Here the CDR3 DNA reads TGTGCCAGCAGCAGTACAGGGGCCCCCATAGATACGCAGTATTTT. Full variable domain (missing parts from reference TRBV5-4 and TRBJ2-3): ETGVTQSPTHLIKTRGQQVTLRCSSQSGHNTVSWYQQALGQGPQFIFQYYREEENGRGNFPPRFSGLQFPNYSSELNVNALELDDSALYLCASSSTGAPIDTQYFGPGTRLTVL.

The CDR3 loop is CASSVGDRGSANTGELFF. For the CDR3, the DNA is TGTGCCAGCAGCGTAGGGGACAGGGGAAGTGCGAACACCGGGGAGCTGTTTTTT. The rearrangement links TRBV9 to TRBJ2-2, with TRBD1 matching 10 bases. Germline V gives CDR1 SGDLS, CDR2 YYNGEE. CDR3 length: 18 residues. V gave up 0 bases and J gave up 0 bases; unmatched junction bases: 5.

The genes are TRBV15 and TRBJ1-4; D may be TRBD1 (6 bases). The CDR3 contains 15 residues. Trimming removed 1 base at V and 8 bases at J, with 14 bases between. Germline CDR1 reads LNHNV; CDR2 reads YYDKDF (reference sequence). The CDR3 DNA follows: TGTGCCACCAGCAGAGCGGGGGGGCAATCCGAAAAACTGTTTTTT. Translation gives CATSRAGGQSEKLFF.

As DNA, the CDR3 is TGCGCCAGCAGCTTGGTAGCAGCGAACACCGGGGAGCTGTTTTTT. This translates into CASSLVAANTGELFF. This chain links TRBV5-1 with TRBJ2-2, with D unclear. This CDR3 spans 15 amino acids. V was cut by 0 bases and J by 0 bases, with 6 bases left in between. CDR1 is SGHRS, CDR2 YFSETQ, per germline.

In DNA, the CDR3 is TGTGCCAGCAGCTCAAGGACAGTTCCTAATAACTATGGCTACACCTTC. It codes for CASSSRTVPNNYGYTF. V gene TRBV11-2 combines with J gene TRBJ1-2; D perhaps matches TRBD1 (6 bases). The CDR3 consists of 16 residues. Trimming removed 4 bases from V and 1 base from J, with 16 bases in between. The germline V gene encodes CDR1 SGHAT and CDR2 FQNNGV.

This clone was counted once. The chain is built from TRBV28 and TRBJ2-1; 10 positions agree with TRBD2. V shed 3 bases, J shed 9 bases, and the junction held 11 bases outside the gene matches. The CDR3 loop spans 16 amino acids. Per germline, CDR1 MDHEN and CDR2 SYDVKM. CDR3 region: CASSLIRASGSGEQFF. The CDR3 DNA reads TGTGCCAGCAGTTTGATTAGGGCTAGCGGGAGCGGTGAGCAGTTCTTC.

This chain joins TRBV19 and TRBJ2-5; D is perhaps TRBD2 (6 bases). Trimming shortened V by 4 bases and J by 1 base, and 7 bases separated the two germline ends. The CDR3 runs 13 residues. CDR1 and CDR2 from the germline V gene are LNHDA and SQIVND (reference sequence). The CDR3 DNA reads as TGTGCCAGTAGTAGCGGGGTCCAAGAGACCCAGTACTTC. Protein product: CASSSGVQETQYF.

The chain uses TRBV6-1 and TRBJ2-3, with TRBD1 matching 9 bases. This CDR3 is 13 amino acids long. J was trimmed by 4 bases and V by 6 bases; bases with no gene match: 2. The germline V gene has CDR1 MNHNS and CDR2 SASEGT. This CDR3 reads CASRGQGPDTQYF. In nucleotides, the CDR3 is TGTGCCAGCAGGGGACAGGGCCCAGATACGCAGTATTTT.

The rearrangement joins TRBV6-6 to TRBJ1-2; D may be TRBD1 (5 bases). Germline loops: CDR1 MNHNY, CDR2 SVGAGI (reference sequence). Trimming shortened V by 8 bases and J by 8 bases, and 15 bases separated the two germline ends. The CDR3 totals 12 residues. The CDR3 region is CASSLGGDGYTF. The CDR3 nucleotides read TGTGCCAGCTCCTTGGGGGGGGACGGCTACACCTTC.

The chain recombines TRBV5-1 with TRBJ2-7; D is undetermined. V was pared by 2 bases and J by 1 base, with 13 bases between. Germline-derived CDR1 and CDR2 are SGHRS and YFSETQ. There are 15 residues in the CDR3. CDR3 residues: CASSFGDSYSYEQYF. In nucleotides, the CDR3 is TGCGCCAGCAGCTTTGGAGACTCCTATTCCTACGAGCAGTACTTC.

This rearrangement joins TRBV28 to TRBJ1-6, with a tentative D call TRBD1 (5 bases). Trimming took off 7 bases at V and 5 bases at J, with 18 bases between the two ends. The CDR3 contains 16 residues. The V gene's germline CDR1 is MDHEN and CDR2 SYDVKM. The CDR3 reads CASNRHGAGDNSPLHF. CDR3 DNA: TGTGCCAGCAACCGACACGGGGCGGGAGATAATTCACCCCTCCACTTT.

The chain couples TRBV10-3 to TRBJ2-7, with D possibly TRBD2 on 6 matching bases. Germline values: CDR1 ENHRY, CDR2 SYGVKD. This CDR3 contains 13 residues. Trimming took off 0 bases at V and 6 bases at J, with 9 bases between the two ends. The CDR3 bases are TGTGCCATCAGTGAGTCCGGGGGAGGCGAGCAGTACTTC. Amino acid sequence: CAISESGGGEQYF.

This clone appeared a single time. V and J are TRBV30 and TRBJ2-1; TRBD2 matches 12 bases. Looked up from germline, CDR1 is GTSNPN and CDR2 is SVGIG (reference sequence). Trimming took 2 bases from V and 0 from J; bases not matched to a gene: 8. The CDR3 is 18 amino acids. Here the CDR3 DNA reads TGTGCCTGGAGTACCCGGACTAGCGGGGCCCGCTCCTACAATGAGCAGTTCTTC. Amino acids: CAWSTRTSGARSYNEQFF.

The rearrangement links TRBV5-1 to TRBJ2-5; 8 nucleotides agree with TRBD1. The length of the CDR3 is 15 residues. With V trimmed by 2 bases and J by 4 bases, 7 bases remained unmatched. The germline V gene encodes CDR1 SGHRS and CDR2 YFSETQ. The CDR3 loop reads CASSLSGGGGETQYF. In DNA, the CDR3 is TGCGCCAGCAGCTTATCAGGGGGCGGAGGAGAGACCCAGTACTTC.